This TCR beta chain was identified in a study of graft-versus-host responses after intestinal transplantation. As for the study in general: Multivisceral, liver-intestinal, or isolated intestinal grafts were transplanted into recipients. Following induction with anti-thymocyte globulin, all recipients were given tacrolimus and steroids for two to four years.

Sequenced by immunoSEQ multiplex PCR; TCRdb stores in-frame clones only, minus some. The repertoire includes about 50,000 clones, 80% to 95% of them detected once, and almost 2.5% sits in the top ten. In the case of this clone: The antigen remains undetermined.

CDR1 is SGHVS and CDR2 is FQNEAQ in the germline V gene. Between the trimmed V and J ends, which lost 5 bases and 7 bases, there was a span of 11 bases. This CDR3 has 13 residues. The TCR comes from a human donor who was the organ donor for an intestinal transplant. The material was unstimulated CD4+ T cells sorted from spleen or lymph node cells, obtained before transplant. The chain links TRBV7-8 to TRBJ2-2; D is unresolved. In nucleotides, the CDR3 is TGTGCCAGCAGCCCACGGTGGGGCGGGGAGCTGTTTTTT. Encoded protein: CASSPRWGGELFF.